These 25 T cell receptor beta chains were all obtained from the same sample, sequenced in a study of vaccination and CD4 T cells after COVID-19. Treatment noted: approximately nine-day PBMC culture with coronavirus spike peptide pools or control peptides (ViraFEST assay). Once obtained from cultured CD4+ T cells, the DNA was sequenced using the Oncomine TCR Beta short-read assay. One entry per CDR3 protein results from TCRdb running MiXCR on the PCR reads. Of 5,500 to 7,500 distinct CDR3 sequences in the sample, approximately 23% were seen once. No antigen has been identified for these receptors. Sequences were derived from CD4+ T cells from blood, cultured in vitro, sampled after SARS-CoV-2 vaccination. Receptors originate from a human donor who had recovered from COVID-19.

The table lists this clonotype with a few counts. V is TRBV20-1 and J is TRBJ2-2, with 12 bases lining up with TRBD2. Germline V lookup: CDR1 DFQATT, CDR2 SNEGSKA (reference sequence). This CDR3 contains 16 residues. Germline trimming cut 0 bases from V and 7 bases from J; bases unmatched to any gene: 6. The CDR3 reads CSARDASGRADGELFF. The CDR3 bases are TGCAGTGCTAGAGATGCTAGCGGGAGGGCCGACGGGGAGCTGTTTTTT.

The chain joins TRBV28 to TRBJ2-1; D might be TRBD1 (5 bases). V lost 5 bases to trimming and J lost 4 bases, with 6 bases between them. The germline CDR1 and CDR2 sequences are MDHEN and SYDVKM. The CDR3 is made up of 12 amino acids. The CDR3 is CASSPGYNEQFF. The CDR3 DNA sequence: TGTGCCAGCAGTCCAGGGTACAATGAGCAGTTCTTC.

Concerning this clonotype: This likely came from a read error, as a far larger clone is one base away. The genes are TRBV24-1 and TRBJ2-5; TRBD2 matches at 8 bases. Germline CDR1 KGHDR, CDR2 SFDVKD. CDR3 length: 16 amino acids. The V segment lost 6 bases and the J segment 2 bases; nucleotides outside the gene matches: 10. The CDR3 loop reads CATSYYAGGPQETQYF. DNA for the CDR3: TGTGCCACCAGTTACTACGCGGGAGGACCACAAGAGACCCAGTACTTC.

The genes are TRBV6-2 or TRBV6-3 and TRBJ2-7, with D possibly TRBD1 on 5 matching bases. The V gene's germline CDR1 is MNHEY and CDR2 SVGEGT. The ends were cut back, 5 bases at V and 1 base at J, with 15 bases in the middle. The CDR3 covers 15 residues. Here the CDR3 reads CASSPYRSPSYEQYF. The CDR3 coding sequence is TGTGCCAGCAGTCCCTACAGGTCCCCGTCCTACGAGCAGTACTTC.

The chain is built from TRBV12-3 or TRBV12-4 and TRBJ2-7, with D unresolved. The CDR3 totals 13 residues. Trimming shortened V by 6 bases and J by 4 bases, and 13 bases separated the two germline ends. As DNA, the CDR3 is TGTGCCAGCAGCCCTCAGTTGGTTTACGAGCAGTACTTC. This translates into CASSPQLVYEQYF.

CDR3 protein: CASSFFRTGVPQPQHF. The CDR3, as DNA: TGTGCCAGCAGTTTCTTTAGGACAGGGGTTCCTCAGCCCCAGCATTTT. The rearrangement links TRBV27 to TRBJ1-5, with 9 bases fitting TRBD1. The germline gives CDR1 MNHEY, CDR2 SMNVEV (reference sequence). The length of the CDR3 is 16 residues. The V segment lost 3 bases and the J segment 6 bases; nucleotides outside the gene matches: 9.

This clonotype was seen a handful of times. The rearrangement links TRBV6-2 or TRBV6-3 to TRBJ2-5; a weak D match, TRBD2 (6 bases). V shed 4 bases and J shed 3 bases, with 15 bases lying between them. Germline V gene data show CDR1 as MNHEY and CDR2 as SVGEGT. This CDR3 has 15 amino acids. CDR3 nucleotides: TGTGCCAGCAGTTTCATCGGGGGACCAGAAGAGACCCAGTACTTC. Its protein is CASSFIGGPEETQYF.

CDR3 in amino acids: CASSPDRGYEQYF. The CDR3 DNA is TGTGCCAGCAGCCCGGACAGGGGTTACGAGCAGTACTTC. The rearrangement links TRBV16 to TRBJ2-7; 9 nucleotides agree with TRBD1. The V gene end was trimmed by 4 bases and the J gene end by 4 bases; junction bases not matched to a gene: 2. The CDR3 length is 13 residues. From germline, CDR1 is KGHSY and CDR2 FQNENV.

This sequence joins TRBV5-1 and TRBJ2-5; possibly TRBD1 for D (5 bases). Between the trimmed V and J ends, which lost 0 bases and 5 bases, there was a span of 14 bases. The germline gives CDR1 SGHRS, CDR2 YFSETQ. The CDR3 has 15 amino acids. The DNA of the CDR3 is TGCGCCAGCAGCTTGGCCCTGTCAAAGGGGGAGACCCAGTACTTC. Encoded protein: CASSLALSKGETQYF.

This clonotype is medium-sized by share. The chain recombines TRBV11-3 with TRBJ2-5; no clear D gene. Germline V gene sequence: CDR1 SGHNT, CDR2 YENEEA. The CDR3 consists of 12 residues. Trimming removed 4 bases from V and 1 base from J, with 4 bases in between. CDR3 loop: CASSSGQETQYF. CDR3 in DNA: TGTGCCAGCAGCTCTGGCCAAGAGACCCAGTACTTC.

The J gene is TRBJ1-2, the V gene TRBV6-2 or TRBV6-3; D is unresolved. In germline, CDR1 is MNHEY, CDR2 SVGEGT. The CDR3 spans 12 residues. Trimming shortened V by 8 bases and J by 1 base, and 8 bases separated the two germline ends. CDR3 residues: CASRRGNYGYTF. The CDR3 DNA reads TGTGCCAGCCGCCGGGGTAACTATGGCTACACCTTC.

This clonotype has more than one count but fewer than ten. The V call is TRBV28, the J call TRBJ2-6; no clear D. Germline V gene lookup returns CDR1 MDHEN and CDR2 SYDVKM. The length of the CDR3 is 15 residues. V lost 7 bases to trimming and J lost 1 base, with 11 bases between them. CDR3 loop: CASKLDNSGANVLTF. DNA of the CDR3: TGTGCCAGCAAATTGGATAATTCTGGGGCCAACGTCCTGACTTTC.

Judged by abundance, this clonotype is medium-sized. The chain links TRBV7-6 to TRBJ2-7, with TRBD2 as a possible D gene (5 bases). Trimming took 2 bases from V and 5 from J, leaving 13 bases between them. The CDR3 runs 14 residues. The V gene's germline CDR1 is SGHVS and CDR2 FNYEAQ. CDR3 sequence: CASSLILGGDEQYF. The CDR3, as DNA: TGTGCCAGCAGCTTAATCTTAGGAGGCGACGAGCAGTACTTC.

This clonotype has a handful of counts. The chain couples TRBV7-9 to TRBJ2-1; D may be TRBD1 (5 bases). Germline V CDR1 and CDR2: SEHNR, FQNEAQ (reference sequence). This CDR3 is 13 amino acids long. Trimming left V 5 bases short and J 6 bases short, with 11 bases between. The CDR3 nucleotides are TGTGCCAGCAGCCGCAGGGTGGGCAATGAGCAGTTCTTC. Translation gives CASSRRVGNEQFF.

This clonotype is labeled as medium-sized. The V call is TRBV7-8, the J call TRBJ1-2; tentatively, D is TRBD1 (6 bases). Germline loops: CDR1 SGHVS, CDR2 FQNEAQ. The CDR3 totals 14 residues. Deletions cut 2 bases from V and 4 bases from J, with 11 bases between. CDR3 coding DNA: TGTGCCAGCAGCTTACTTACAGGGAGCTATGGCTACACCTTC. As protein: CASSLLTGSYGYTF.

The chain combines TRBV5-4 with TRBJ2-7; D might be TRBD2 (6 bases). V was pared by 3 bases and J by 3 bases, with 16 bases between. The CDR3 contains 15 residues. Germline CDR1 is SGHNT and CDR2 is YYREEE (reference sequence). The CDR3, as DNA: TGTGCCAGCAGCTCCCCGGGTCGAGCGGGCTACGAGCAGTACTTC. It translates to CASSSPGRAGYEQYF.

In its sample, this clonotype was seen a few times. CDR3 residues: CASSISGSQPQHF. For the CDR3, the DNA is TGTGCCAGTAGTATATCAGGGTCTCAGCCCCAGCATTTT. The genes are TRBV19 and TRBJ1-5; a weak D match, TRBD1 (5 bases). Germline lookup yields CDR1 LNHDA and CDR2 SQIVND (reference sequence). This CDR3 is built from 13 residues. The V end was cut by 2 bases, the J end by 6 bases, with 8 bases between.

The J gene is TRBJ2-3, the V gene TRBV7-8, with a tentative D call TRBD2 (6 bases). Trimming took 4 bases from V and 7 from J, leaving 12 bases between them. The CDR3 length is 13 residues. The germline CDR1 and CDR2 sequences are SGHVS and FQNEAQ. The CDR3 is CASSYARGNTQYF. CDR3 bases: TGTGCCAGCAGCTATGCACGGGGGAATACGCAGTATTTT.

This clonotype was observed a handful of times. The chain couples TRBV7-9 to TRBJ1-1; D is perhaps TRBD1 (5 bases). The CDR3 sequence is 14 residues long. The V gene lost 2 bases and the J gene lost 11 bases, with 18 bases spanning the gap. Germline CDR1 and CDR2: SEHNR and FQNEAQ (reference sequence). The CDR3 spells CASSLLAGPSEAFF. The CDR3 coding sequence is TGTGCCAGCAGCTTACTCGCGGGACCCTCGGAGGCTTTCTTT. Full variable domain (missing parts from reference TRBV7-9 and TRBJ1-1): DTGVSQNPRHKITKRGQNVTFRCDPISEHNRLYWYRQTLGQGPEFLTYFQNEAQLEKSRLLSDRFSAERPKGSFSTLEIQRTEQGDSAMYLCASSLLAGPSEAFFGQGTRLTVV.

This clonotype occurred a few times. This rearrangement joins TRBV4-1 to TRBJ1-2; D is unclear. Germline CDR1 reads MGHRA; CDR2 reads YSYEKL. The CDR3 totals 15 residues. V dropped 0 bases and J dropped 1 base, with 9 bases sitting between them. Here the CDR3 DNA reads TGCGCCAGCAGCCAAGATTTGGGCTTTAACTATGGCTACACCTTC. Translated, it gives CASSQDLGFNYGYTF.

The chain employs TRBV20-1 and TRBJ2-1; D is undetermined. In germline, CDR1 is DFQATT, CDR2 SNEGSKA (reference sequence). The length of the CDR3 is 12 residues. The V end was cut by 2 bases, the J end by 2 bases, with 4 bases between. The CDR3 nucleotides read TGCAGTGCTAGAAGCGCCTACAATGAGCAGTTCTTC. Translated, it gives CSARSAYNEQFF.

The rearrangement links TRBV6-2 or TRBV6-3 to TRBJ2-7, with a possible D match to TRBD2 (6 bases). Germline V gives CDR1 MNHEY, CDR2 SVGEGT. This CDR3 is 12 amino acids long. The V end lost 6 bases, the J end lost 0 bases, and 6 bases lay between the germline ends. The CDR3 loop reads CASSGGSYEQYF. The CDR3 DNA reads TGTGCCAGCAGCGGGGGCTCCTACGAGCAGTACTTC.

This clonotype was seen more than once but under ten times. The J gene is TRBJ1-2, the V gene TRBV28, with 9 nucleotides matching TRBD1. V trimming: 4 bases; J trimming: 6 bases; junction bases outside the gene matches: 3. This CDR3 comprises 13 residues. Germline CDR1 is MDHEN and CDR2 is SYDVKM. The CDR3 loop reads CASSSGQGDGYTF. CDR3 sequence (DNA): TGTGCCAGCAGTTCGGGACAGGGCGATGGCTACACCTTC.

Note on this clonotype: This sequence may be a read error, since a much larger clone differs from it by one base. This chain uses TRBV7-9 with TRBJ1-6; maybe TRBD1 (6 bases). This CDR3 is built from 16 residues. The V end was cut by 8 bases, the J end by 10 bases, with 24 bases between. Germline-derived CDR1 and CDR2 are SEHNR and FQNEAQ (reference sequence). CDR3 protein: CASCSRSGGGRSPLHF. As DNA, the CDR3 is TGTGCCAGCTGCTCCCGTTCGGGGGGGGGCAGATCACCCCTCCACTTT. The full variable domain, with the rest looked up from reference TRBV7-9 and TRBJ1-6, is DTGVSQNPRHKITKRGQNVTFRCDPISEHNRLYWYRQTLGQGPEFLTYFQNEAQLEKSRLLSDRFSAERPKGSFSTLEIQRTEQGDSAMYLCASCSRSGGGRSPLHFGNGTRLTVT.

In nucleotides, the CDR3 is TGTGCCAGTAGTCGGTATTTAGACAATGAGCAGTTCTTC. Protein: CASSRYLDNEQFF. This chain connects TRBV19 to TRBJ2-1; D ambiguous. The CDR3 is 13 amino acids. CDR1 is LNHDA, CDR2 SQIVND, per germline (reference sequence). The ends were cut back, 5 bases at V and 5 bases at J, with 10 bases in the middle. The complete variable domain, with remaining parts taken from reference TRBV19 and TRBJ2-1, reads DGGITQSPKYLFRKEGQNVTLSCEQNLNHDAMYWYRQDPGQGLRLIYYSQIVNDFQKGDIAEGYSVSREKKESFPLTVTSAQKNPTAFYLCASSRYLDNEQFFGPGTRLTVL.